These T cell receptor beta chains were read from a single sample in a study of blood T cell repertoires in COVID-19. Produced via immunoSEQ multiplex PCR; TCRdb's table is partial and in-frame only. Of around 140,000 clones in the sample, roughly 84% are singletons; the top ten hold roughly 15%. The sample comprised peripheral blood. These TCRs come from an elderly woman with acute or convalescent COVID-19. The CDR3 runs from the conserved cysteine through the conserved F or W. A D gene is named only where the DNA matches it firmly.

>TRBV5-1|TRBD1
CASSFHTGGSYNEQFF
>TRBV5-5|TRBD1
CASSLGEGAANEKLFF
>TRBV4-3|NA
CASSQDSTVSYNEQFF
>TRBV7-2|TRBD1
CASSRTQGAYEQYF
>TRBV5-1|NA
CASSRRMGAHEQYF
>TRBV27|NA
CASSFWSAGRAYGYTF
>TRBV6-5|NA
CASRVTGNTEAFF
>TRBV6-5|NA
CASGRKSGYGYTF
>TRBV11-2|NA
CASSSVGGPETQYF
>TRBV24-1|NA
CATSDWSGETQYF
>TRBV7-2|TRBD2
CASSLLAGVSEQFF
>TRBV19|NA
CASSIGTVQETQYF
>TRBV7-2|TRBD1
CASSLRGGTGATYEQYF
>TRBV6-1|NA
CASSESDWTSTDTQYF
>TRBV5-1|TRBD2
CASSLGTSGGLSTDTQYF
>TRBV6-5|TRBD1
CASRATGQYGYTF
>TRBV30|NA
CAWSLNGFDSPLHF
>TRBV29-1|NA
CSAVGDTSNQPQHF
>TRBV9|NA
CASSPPGVAGNTEAFF
>TRBV7-2|NA
CASSANAGQETQYF
>TRBV19|NA
CASSIRRGQNQPQHF
>TRBV19|TRBD1
CASSTWTGVYYEQYF
>TRBV11-2|TRBD2
CASSLRGSGGANEQFF
>TRBV6-6|NA
CASTSGGQYQPQHF
>TRBV7-2|TRBD1
CASSSTGGANEKLFF
>TRBV3-1/TRBV3-2|TRBD2
CASSPTFERGVYNEQFF
>TRBV12-3/TRBV12-4|TRBD1
CASRLQGPLHF
>TRBV5-1|NA
CASSIQGIPETQYF
>TRBV19|NA
CASSIRGSGTEAFF
>TRBV29-1|NA
CSVEGGAYEQYF
>TRBV2|NA
CASSVEGASSTEAFF
>TRBV5-6|NA
CASSRGEPEAFF
>TRBV5-1|TRBD1
CASSPEDRDRGSGELFF
>TRBV19|TRBD2
CASRKAGGTYEQYF
>TRBV30|NA
CALRVSYEQYF
>TRBV30|TRBD2
CAWSRRSGASTDTQYF
>TRBV2|NA
CASRRQDREKLFF
>TRBV28|TRBD2
CASSLAGGRADTQYF
>TRBV7-2|TRBD1
CASSLNTGVRREQYF
>TRBV29-1|NA
CSVGASGNTIYF
>TRBV19|NA
CASSAGGARTNEKLFF
>TRBV9|NA
CASSPGPEGTEAFF